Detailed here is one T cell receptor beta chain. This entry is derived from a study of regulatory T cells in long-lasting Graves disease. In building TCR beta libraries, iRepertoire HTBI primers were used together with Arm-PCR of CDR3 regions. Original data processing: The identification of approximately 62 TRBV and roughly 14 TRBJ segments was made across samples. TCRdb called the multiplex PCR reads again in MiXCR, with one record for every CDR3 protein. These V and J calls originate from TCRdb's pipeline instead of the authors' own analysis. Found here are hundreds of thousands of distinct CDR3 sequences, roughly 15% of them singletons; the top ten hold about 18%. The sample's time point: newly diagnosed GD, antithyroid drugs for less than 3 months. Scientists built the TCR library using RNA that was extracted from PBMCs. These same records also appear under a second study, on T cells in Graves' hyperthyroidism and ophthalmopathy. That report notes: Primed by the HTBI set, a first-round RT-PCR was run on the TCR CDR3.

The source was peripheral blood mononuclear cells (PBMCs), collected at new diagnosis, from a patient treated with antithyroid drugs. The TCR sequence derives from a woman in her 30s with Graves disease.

The CDR3 is CSAGIDTQYF. The CDR3 DNA is TGCAGTGCTGGAATAGATACGCAGTATTTT. The rearrangement uses TRBV20-1 and TRBJ2-3; D gene ambiguous. Germline-derived CDR1 and CDR2 are DFQATT and SNEGSKA (reference sequence). With 5 bases removed from V and 5 bases from J, the gap between germline ends came to 5 bases. The CDR3 covers 10 residues.